This passage covers 18 T cell receptor beta chains from one sample sequenced in a study of blood T cells in healthy people across ages. Primed by a sample-barcoded 5' primer and a J-beta primer mix, a second PCR proceeded for 7 to 11 cycles. TCRdb redid the calling of the 5' RACE reads with MiXCR, one entry per CDR3 protein. Of approximately 800,000 distinct CDR3 sequences listed, 62% were seen once; the top ten hold 25% to 35%. Material for sequencing was blood. The receptor set was obtained from a man aged 25-40 years in good health.

The chain carries TRBV29-1 and TRBJ2-1; tentative D call: TRBD2 (6 bases). CDR1 and CDR2 from the germline V gene are SQVTM and ANQGSEA. V lost 5 bases and J 10 bases, leaving 21 bases between the germline ends. CDR3 length: 14 amino acids. CDR3 DNA sequence: TGCAGCGTTATCTTTCCTAGGAGGGGACGGGAGCAGTTCTTC. It yields the protein CSVIFPRRGREQFF.

The V call is TRBV6-1, the J call TRBJ2-5; unclear D gene. Judging by the DNA end, TRBJ2-7 fits better; the J call may be wrong. Germline CDR1 reads MNHNS; CDR2 reads SASEGT. The CDR3 has 11 residues. The CDR3 DNA sequence: TGTGCCAGCCATGCCTTTTACGAGCAGTACTTC. Translating it yields CASHAFYEQYF.

J is TRBJ2-5 and V is TRBV24-1, with D possibly TRBD1 on 6 matching bases. The CDR3 runs 16 residues. V was trimmed by 5 bases and J by 5 bases, leaving 20 bases between them. Germline V gene lookup returns CDR1 KGHDR and CDR2 SFDVKD. The CDR3 protein is CATSGSNSGASETQYF. The CDR3 DNA reads TGTGCCACCAGTGGGTCCAATTCAGGGGCCTCTGAGACCCAGTACTTC.

This rearrangement joins TRBV11-3 to TRBJ2-1; D possibly uses TRBD1 or TRBD2 (5 bases each). Germline-derived CDR1 and CDR2 are SGHNT and YENEEA. Trimming pared 4 bases from V and 6 bases from J, leaving 13 bases between. CDR3 length: 14 residues. The CDR3 here is CASSSLGVGNEQFF. CDR3 in DNA: TGTGCCAGCAGCTCCCTGGGGGTTGGCAATGAGCAGTTCTTC.

The table lists this clonotype with a few counts. This chain links TRBV9 with TRBJ2-4, with D possibly TRBD2 on 7 matching bases. Trimming removed 4 bases at V and 7 bases at J, with 15 bases between. The CDR3 is 14 residues long. Germline assignment: CDR1 SGDLS and CDR2 YYNGEE. The CDR3 bases are TGTGCCAGCAGCTTCAGAGGGGGGGGGAACATTCAGTACTTC. Amino acid sequence: CASSFRGGGNIQYF.

The rearrangement joins TRBV27 to TRBJ2-1; a possible D gene is TRBD2 (5 bases). This CDR3 is 12 amino acids long. V was clipped by 8 bases and J by 7 bases, with 12 bases between them. The germline CDR1 and CDR2 sequences are MNHEY and SMNVEV (reference sequence). The CDR3 nucleotides are TGTGCCAGCGCGTACCCGGGGAATGAGCAGTTCTTC. This encodes CASAYPGNEQFF.

Only a few counts were recorded for this clonotype. V usage is TRBV4-3 and J usage is TRBJ2-3; D ambiguous. The CDR3 has 13 residues. Germline CDR1 and CDR2: LGHNA and YSLEER. V gave up 1 base and J gave up 6 bases, with 8 bases separating them. The CDR3 bases are TGCGCCAGCAGCCAAGGGGTGGAGGATACGCAGTATTTT. Translation: CASSQGVEDTQYF.

The J gene is TRBJ2-1, the V gene TRBV7-2, with TRBD2 matching over 15 bases. Germline assignment: CDR1 SGHTA and CDR2 FQGNSA. The CDR3 contains 16 residues. Losses at the gene ends were 4 bases for V and 8 bases for J; bases not matched to a gene: 6. The CDR3 DNA reads as TGTGCCAGCAGCTGGCGGACTAGCGGGGGGGCGGATGAGCAGTTCTTC. This translates into CASSWRTSGGADEQFF.

This clonotype has just a few counts. V is TRBV20-1 and J is TRBJ1-5; D unclear. CDR3 length: 15 amino acids. In germline, CDR1 is DFQATT, CDR2 SNEGSKA (reference sequence). V lost 6 bases, J lost 0 bases, and 15 bases lay in between. The CDR3 region has the DNA TGCAGTGCCATAGCCATGATGGATAGCAATCAGCCCCAGCATTTT. It yields the protein CSAIAMMDSNQPQHF.

The chain joins TRBV28 to TRBJ2-5; D possibly corresponds to TRBD1 (6 bases). From germline, CDR1 is MDHEN and CDR2 SYDVKM. V lost 8 bases and J 2 bases, leaving 9 bases between the germline ends. The CDR3 totals 12 residues. In nucleotides, the CDR3 is TGTGCCAGCCGAAGGGGGCAAGAGACCCAGTACTTC. Translation gives CASRRGQETQYF.

This clonotype has only a few counts. The CDR3 is CASSEAGGMFF. The CDR3, as DNA: TGTGCCAGCAGTGAAGCGGGGGGGATGTTCTTC. V gene TRBV25-1 combines with J gene TRBJ2-1, with 9 bases aligning to TRBD2. The CDR3 has 11 residues. Germline V gene lookup returns CDR1 MGHDK and CDR2 SYGVNS. V was clipped by 2 bases and J by 15 bases; unmatched bases: 2. The entire variable domain, with the rest obtained from reference TRBV25-1 and TRBJ2-1, is as follows: EADIYQTPRYLVIGTGKKITLECSQTMGHDKMYWYQQDPGMELHLIHYSYGVNSTEKGDLSSESTVSRIRTEHFPLTLESARPSHTSQYLCASSEAGGMFFGPGTRLTVL.

Only a few counts were recorded for this clonotype. The gene calls are TRBV12-3 or TRBV12-4 and TRBJ2-7, with D perhaps TRBD2 (5 bases). The CDR3 spans 13 residues. The V gene lost 10 bases and the J gene lost 0 bases, with 13 bases spanning the gap. The CDR3 DNA reads TGTGCCACAGCGGCAGGCCCCTCCTACGAGCAGTACTTC. Encoded protein: CATAAGPSYEQYF.

This clonotype has only one observation. This chain joins TRBV4-2 and TRBJ1-6, with 10 bases aligning to TRBD1. The CDR3 spans 16 residues. Germline assignment: CDR1 LGHNA and CDR2 YNFKEQ. The V gene end was trimmed by 5 bases and the J gene end by 6 bases; junction bases not matched to a gene: 7. The CDR3 here is CASSTLRTGGNSPLHF. The DNA for the CDR3 is TGTGCCAGCAGCACCCTGAGGACAGGGGGTAATTCACCCCTCCACTTT.

This chain uses TRBV28 with TRBJ2-5; 7 bases align to TRBD2. The CDR3 is made up of 16 amino acids. With V trimmed by 4 bases and J by 4 bases, 12 bases remained unmatched. Looked up from germline, CDR1 is MDHEN and CDR2 is SYDVKM. CDR3 coding DNA: TGTGCCAGCAGTTACTCGATAGGGATAGCGGGAGAGACCCAGTACTTC. Its protein is CASSYSIGIAGETQYF.

The V gene is TRBV6-5, the J gene TRBJ2-7, with TRBD1 matching over 7 bases. CDR1 is MNHEY and CDR2 is SVGAGI in the germline V gene. Trimming took 6 bases from V and 3 from J; bases not matched to a gene: 8. This CDR3 comprises 14 residues. The DNA of the CDR3 is TGTGCCAGCAGGCAAAGACAGGGATTCTACGAGCAGTACTTC. It codes for CASRQRQGFYEQYF.

This clonotype came up a few times. The rearrangement uses TRBV5-1 and TRBJ2-7; D is perhaps TRBD2 (5 bases). The V gene's germline CDR1 is SGHRS and CDR2 YFSETQ. V was cut by 4 bases and J by 3 bases, with 14 bases left in between. The CDR3 is 14 residues long. In nucleotides, the CDR3 is TGCGCCAGCAGCCCGGACTTTTCCGTCTACGAGCAGTACTTC. Encoded protein: CASSPDFSVYEQYF. The full variable domain, its missing parts supplied by reference TRBV5-1 and TRBJ2-7, is KAGVTQTPRYLIKTRGQQVTLSCSPISGHRSVSWYQQTPGQGLQFLFEYFSETQRNKGNFPGRFSGRQFSNSRSEMNVSTLELGDSALYLCASSPDFSVYEQYFGPGTRLTVT.

CDR3 protein: CAWSVAGLLAYEQYF. The DNA for the CDR3 is TGTGCCTGGAGTGTCGCGGGTCTTCTTGCCTACGAGCAGTACTTC. J is TRBJ2-7 and V is TRBV30; tentatively, D is TRBD2 (5 bases). Germline assignment: CDR1 GTSNPN and CDR2 SVGIG (reference sequence). The ends were cut back, 0 bases at V and 2 bases at J, with 14 bases in the middle. CDR3 length: 15 amino acids. The variable domain in full, with the rest retrieved from reference TRBV30 and TRBJ2-7, is SQTIHQWPATLVQPVGSPLSLECTVEGTSNPNLYWYRQAAGRGLQLLFYSVGIGQISSEVPQNLSASRPQDRQFILSSKKLLLSDSGFYLCAWSVAGLLAYEQYFGPGTRLTVT.

The chain uses TRBV12-3 or TRBV12-4 and TRBJ2-1, with TRBD2 as a possible D gene (6 bases). The V end was cut by 6 bases, the J end by 0 bases, with 12 bases between. The CDR3 totals 15 residues. The CDR3 DNA follows: TGTGCCAGCAGAGTAGCGGTCCGCTCCTACAATGAGCAGTTCTTC. Protein sequence: CASRVAVRSYNEQFF.